This entry concerns a single T cell receptor (beta chain). Antigen: not known. All donors were Caucasian adults living in Nashville, Tennessee. CD45RA+ naive and CD45RA-negative memory subsets were separated from CD4+ cells. The sample belongs to a study of shared clonotypes between healthy human individuals. Study observations and caveats: The low donor count limited represented genetic and exposure-history diversity.

This CDR3 spans 18 amino acids. Several immunoSEQ plates received, in even portions, the genomic DNA of each subset. Data came from immunoSEQ multiplex PCR; TCRdb stores just in-frame clones and leaves some out. The data hold some 1,600,000 clones, with 95% to 99% observed a single time. The origin of this receptor is a man younger than 45 in good health. The chain couples TRBV21-1 to TRBJ2-7; the table calls TRBD1, which could not be checked here. TRBV21-1 is deemed a pseudogene. Sample: naive CD4+ T cells sorted from blood. Subset given: CD45RA+ positively selected. The CDR3 DNA follows: TGTGCCAGCAGCCCCGGGGGGGGACAGGGGAAGGGACGAGGGGAGCAGTACTTC. Amino acids: CASSPGGGQGKGRGEQYF.